The 30 T cell receptor beta chains reported below all come from one sample, sequenced in a study of T cell responses to AZD1222 COVID-19 vaccine. Clones were sequenced by immunoSEQ multiplex PCR, and TCRdb holds only the in-frame ones, with some missing. The sample records some 160,000 clones, approximately 91% being singletons. The sequenced sample was peripheral blood, obtained 28 days after the second AZD1222 dose. The receptors derive from an adult who received the AZD1222 COVID-19 vaccine.

V usage is TRBV6-4 and J usage is TRBJ2-7, with D possibly being TRBD1 or TRBD2 (5 bases each). Looked up from germline, CDR1 is MRHNA and CDR2 is SNTAGT. V lost 7 bases to trimming and J lost 4 bases, with 14 bases between them. This CDR3 region has 13 residues. This CDR3 reads CASTPYGGYEQYF. The CDR3 DNA is TGTGCCAGCACCCCCTATGGGGGTTACGAGCAGTACTTC.

The rearrangement links TRBV12-5 to TRBJ2-3, with 8 bases aligning to TRBD1. The CDR3 is made up of 16 amino acids. The J segment lost 3 bases and the V segment lost 2 bases, leaving 7 bases of the junction unmatched. Germline-derived CDR1 and CDR2 are LGHNT and FRNRAP. The CDR3 sequence is CASGLRLGQGTDTQYF. CDR3 in DNA: TGTGCTAGTGGTTTGCGTCTTGGACAGGGAACAGATACGCAGTATTTT.

V and J are TRBV25-1 and TRBJ2-7; D not resolved. The length of the CDR3 is 13 residues. Deletions cut 1 base from V and 6 bases from J, with 10 bases between. Germline V gene sequence: CDR1 MGHDK, CDR2 SYGVNS. DNA of the CDR3: TGTGCCAGCAGTGAATTTGGGCACTTCGAGCAGTACTTC. This gives the protein CASSEFGHFEQYF.

This clone was seen only once. This rearrangement joins TRBV6-5 to TRBJ2-7; 10 bases fit TRBD1. Trimming removed 6 bases from V and 3 bases from J; junction bases left unmatched: 5. In germline, CDR1 is MNHEY, CDR2 SVGAGI. This CDR3 has 14 amino acids. CDR3 amino acids: CASRPGQGGYEQYF. The DNA of the CDR3 is TGTGCCAGCAGACCCGGACAGGGGGGCTACGAGCAGTACTTC.

The chain uses TRBV19 and TRBJ2-1; TRBD2 agrees at 7 bases. Trimming at V came to 1 base and at J to 0 bases, leaving 6 bases not matched to a gene. Germline CDR1 reads LNHDA; CDR2 reads SQIVND (reference sequence). This CDR3 contains 17 residues. CDR3 DNA: TGTGCCAGTAGTATAGTGAGGGGCGGGGGCTCCTACAATGAGCAGTTCTTC. Its translation is CASSIVRGGGSYNEQFF.

The rearrangement joins TRBV3-1 (or the pseudogene TRBV3-2) to TRBJ2-2; the match to TRBD2 covers 8 bases. The CDR3 covers 16 residues. Germline V gene lookup returns CDR1 LGHDT and CDR2 YNNKEL (reference sequence). J lost 0 bases, V lost 4 bases, and 4 bases had no gene match. The CDR3 is CASSPHSGANTGELFF. CDR3 sequence (DNA): TGTGCCAGCAGCCCTCATAGCGGGGCGAACACCGGGGAGCTGTTTTTT.

This clone was recorded only once. The rearrangement uses TRBV19 and TRBJ1-1, with D hard to call. The CDR3 runs 13 residues. CDR1 is LNHDA and CDR2 is SQIVND in the germline V gene (reference sequence). V lost 5 bases and J lost 2, with 9 bases in between. The CDR3 is CASSPKLNTEAFF. The CDR3 bases are TGTGCCAGTAGTCCCAAATTAAACACTGAAGCTTTCTTT.

V and J are TRBV14 and TRBJ2-7, with 8 bases fitting TRBD1. Germline-derived CDR1 and CDR2 are SGHDN and FVKESK. The length of the CDR3 is 13 residues. V gave up 4 bases and J gave up 6 bases; unmatched junction bases: 5. CDR3 nucleotide sequence: TGTGCCAGCAGCCCCCGACAGGGGACCGAGCAGTACTTC. Its protein product is CASSPRQGTEQYF.

This chain links TRBV4-1 with TRBJ1-5; 7 positions match TRBD1. Losses at the gene ends were 4 bases for V and 3 bases for J; bases not matched to a gene: 3. This CDR3 is built from 14 residues. Germline V gene lookup returns CDR1 MGHRA and CDR2 YSYEKL. The chain's CDR3 is CASSPDRNNQPQHF. CDR3 DNA: TGCGCCAGCAGCCCGGACAGGAACAATCAGCCCCAGCATTTT.

The rearrangement uses TRBV18 and TRBJ1-2; D remains ambiguous. CDR1 KGHSH and CDR2 LQKENI come from the germline V gene. Trimming shortened V by 3 bases and J by 6 bases, and 17 bases separated the two germline ends. CDR3 length: 15 residues. Here the CDR3 DNA reads TGTGCCAGCTCACCTTACGGGAAGAGCCTTGATGGCTACACCTTC. Protein sequence: CASSPYGKSLDGYTF.

The genes are TRBV7-2 and TRBJ1-2; TRBD1 matches at 9 bases. The trim removed 5 bases at V and 6 bases at J, leaving 10 bases unmatched. The CDR3 runs to 15 residues. Germline V gene sequence: CDR1 SGHTA, CDR2 FQGNSA. The CDR3 nucleotides read TGTGCCAGCAGCCCGCGGACAGGGGAACGGGATGGCTACACCTTC. Translation gives CASSPRTGERDGYTF. The full variable domain, rest sourced from reference TRBV7-2 and TRBJ1-2, is GAGVSQSPSNKVTEKGKDVELRCDPISGHTALYWYRQSLGQGLEFLIYFQGNSAPDKSGLPSDRFSAERTGGSVSTLTIQRTQQEDSAVYLCASSPRTGERDGYTFGSGTRLTVV.

V is TRBV7-3 and J is TRBJ2-1, with a weak D call TRBD2 (5 bases). The CDR3 covers 15 residues. Germline-derived CDR1 and CDR2 are SGHTA and FQGTGA. Trimming removed 4 bases at V and 5 bases at J, with 15 bases between. The CDR3 loop is CASSSRRADHNEQFF. CDR3 nucleotide sequence: TGTGCCAGCAGCTCCCGTAGAGCGGACCACAATGAGCAGTTCTTC.

V and J are TRBV7-9 and TRBJ1-6; 10 bases line up with TRBD1. Germline CDR1 is SEHNR and CDR2 is FQNEAQ (reference sequence). This CDR3 comprises 16 residues. Trimming removed 4 bases from V and 8 bases from J; junction bases left unmatched: 8. CDR3: CASSSQDRGNDSPLHF. CDR3 sequence (DNA): TGTGCCAGCAGCTCCCAGGACAGGGGGAATGATTCACCCCTCCACTTT.

The chain is built from TRBV9 and TRBJ1-4; TRBD1 might be the D (6 bases). V was shortened by 3 bases and J by 8 bases, with 11 bases between the two germline ends. Per germline, CDR1 SGDLS and CDR2 YYNGEE. There are 13 residues in the CDR3. The CDR3 nucleotides read TGTGCCAGCAGCGCCGGGACAAGGGAAAAACTGTTTTTT. It is translated as CASSAGTREKLFF.

This clone was counted a single time. The chain recombines TRBV2 with TRBJ1-1; a weak D match, TRBD1 (6 bases). The CDR3 totals 13 residues. CDR1 and CDR2 from the germline V gene are SNHLY and FYNNEI. Trimming cost V 10 bases and J 0 bases, with 12 bases left between them. This chain's CDR3 is CAIGQGMNTEAFF. DNA of the CDR3: TGTGCCATCGGCCAGGGGATGAACACTGAAGCTTTCTTT.

V and J are TRBV29-1 and TRBJ1-2, with no clear D. Trimming took off 8 bases at V and 4 bases at J, with 14 bases between the two ends. Germline lookup yields CDR1 SQVTM and CDR2 ANQGSEA. There are 12 residues in the CDR3. This chain's CDR3 is CSHGGSTYGYTF. The DNA of the CDR3 is TGCAGCCATGGCGGGAGCACCTATGGCTACACCTTC. Using reference TRBV29-1 and TRBJ1-2 for the parts outside the CDR3, the full variable domain is SAVISQKPSRDICQRGTSLTIQCQVDSQVTMMFWYRQQPGQSLTLIATANQGSEATYESGFVIDKFPISRPNLTFSTLTVSNMSPEDSSIYLCSHGGSTYGYTFGSGTRLTVV.

The chain couples TRBV2 to TRBJ1-6, with D uncertain. Trimming pared 7 bases from V and 5 bases from J, leaving 9 bases between. The germline V gene encodes CDR1 SNHLY and CDR2 FYNNEI. CDR3 length: 13 residues. The DNA for the CDR3 is TGTGCCAGCAAAGATTCCAATAATTCACCCCTCCACTTT. Amino acid sequence: CASKDSNNSPLHF.

This sequence joins TRBV5-4 and TRBJ1-6; D remains ambiguous. The CDR3 extends over 15 amino acids. The germline CDR1 and CDR2 sequences are SGHNT and YYREEE (reference sequence). Deletions cut 0 bases from V and 5 bases from J, with 9 bases between. In DNA, the CDR3 is TGTGCCAGCAGCTTGGTGGCAGAAGATAATTCACCCCTCCACTTT. Protein sequence: CASSLVAEDNSPLHF.

The J gene is TRBJ2-2, the V gene TRBV19, with 7 bases that match TRBD2. The CDR3 runs to 15 residues. Germline CDR1 and CDR2: LNHDA and SQIVND (reference sequence). V dropped 1 base and J dropped 6; count of bases not matched to a gene: 5. The CDR3 DNA reads TGTGCCAGTAGTATAGGGATACTAGCGCCCGGGGAGCTGTTTTTT. Encoded protein: CASSIGILAPGELFF.

This chain uses TRBV5-4 with TRBJ1-2; TRBD1 matches at 10 bases. The CDR3 sequence is 15 residues long. In germline, CDR1 is SGHNT, CDR2 YYREEE (reference sequence). J lost 7 bases, V lost 4 bases, and 10 bases had no gene match. The CDR3 DNA reads TGTGCCAGCAGCCCCCAAGGACAGGGGGGGGGTGGCTACACCTTC. This gives the protein CASSPQGQGGGGYTF.

The gene calls are TRBV18 and TRBJ1-2; TRBD1 agrees at 9 bases. CDR1 and CDR2 (germline): KGHSH, LQKENI. The junction had 7 bases not matched to a gene; V was cut back by 3 bases and J by 8 bases. There are 14 residues in the CDR3. CDR3 sequence reads: CASSPGQGFKGYTF. In nucleotides, the CDR3 is TGTGCCAGCTCACCGGGACAGGGTTTCAAAGGCTACACCTTC.

The chain couples TRBV30 to TRBJ1-3; D is unclear. The germline V gene encodes CDR1 GTSNPN and CDR2 SVGIG (reference sequence). The V gene lost 3 bases and the J gene lost 4 bases, with 10 bases spanning the gap. This CDR3 has 13 residues. CDR3 in DNA: TGTGCCTGGAGCGCCACGACAGGAAACACCATATATTTT. Amino acid sequence: CAWSATTGNTIYF.

The chain joins TRBV11-1 to TRBJ2-7; 8 bases align to TRBD1. CDR3 length: 14 amino acids. Germline V lookup: CDR1 SGHAT, CDR2 FQDESV (reference sequence). The V gene end was trimmed by 2 bases and the J gene end by 4 bases; junction bases not matched to a gene: 4. The CDR3 nucleotides are TGTGCCAGCAGCTTAAGACAGGGGACTTACGAGCAGTACTTC. Its translation is CASSLRQGTYEQYF.

The chain has TRBV18 and TRBJ1-1; D remains unclear. The CDR3 extends over 16 amino acids. Trimming stripped 3 bases from V and 1 base from J, with 15 bases between. Germline V gene lookup returns CDR1 KGHSH and CDR2 LQKENI. The CDR3 loop is CASSPGVGRENTEAFF. As DNA, the CDR3 is TGTGCCAGCTCACCCGGAGTTGGGCGGGAGAACACTGAAGCTTTCTTT. The full variable domain, with the rest looked up from reference TRBV18 and TRBJ1-1, is NAGVMQNPRHLVRRRGQEARLRCSPMKGHSHVYWYRQLPEEGLKFMVYLQKENIIDESGMPKERFSAEFPKEGPSILRIQQVVRGDSAAYFCASSPGVGRENTEAFFGQGTRLTVV.

V and J are TRBV20-1 and TRBJ1-2; no reliable D call. Germline loops: CDR1 DFQATT, CDR2 SNEGSKA (reference sequence). V was pared by 3 bases and J by 0 bases, with 5 bases between. This CDR3 is 12 amino acids long. The CDR3 DNA sequence: TGCAGTGCTAGTCAAGCTAACTATGGCTACACCTTC. Translated: CSASQANYGYTF.

The rearrangement uses TRBV19 and TRBJ1-2; D is unclear. Trimming took 4 bases from V and 4 from J, leaving 13 bases between them. The germline CDR1 and CDR2 sequences are LNHDA and SQIVND (reference sequence). The CDR3 extends over 14 amino acids. CDR3 sequence: CASSSFRIFYGYTF. The CDR3 DNA is TGTGCCAGTAGTAGTTTCAGAATTTTCTATGGCTACACCTTC.

The V and J genes are TRBV5-8 and TRBJ2-6, with TRBD1 as a possible D gene (5 bases). The germline V gene encodes CDR1 SGHTS and CDR2 YDEGEE. V lost 3 bases and J lost 1, with 8 bases in between. This CDR3 is built from 15 residues. CDR3 coding DNA: TGTGCCAGCAGCTACAGACAGTCTGGGGCCAACGTCCTGACTTTC. Residues: CASSYRQSGANVLTF.

This clone was recorded a few times. The chain links TRBV2 to TRBJ1-2, with 10 nucleotides matching TRBD1. The CDR3 sequence is 14 residues long. Germline values: CDR1 SNHLY, CDR2 FYNNEI. The junction had 8 bases not matched to a gene; V was cut back by 6 bases and J by 7 bases. The CDR3 spells CASRGTGVVGGYTF. Here the CDR3 DNA reads TGTGCCAGCAGAGGGACAGGGGTAGTGGGTGGCTACACCTTC.

V and J are TRBV27 and TRBJ2-3, with 10 positions matching TRBD1. The CDR3 spans 16 residues. Trimming took 6 bases from V and 3 from J; bases not matched to a gene: 9. Germline values: CDR1 MNHEY, CDR2 SMNVEV (reference sequence). The CDR3 bases are TGTGCCAGCAGGACCGACAGGGGGCTTAGTACAGATACGCAGTATTTT. Encoded protein: CASRTDRGLSTDTQYF.

The J gene is TRBJ2-1, the V gene TRBV21-1; the tabulated D call, TRBD2, remains unverified against the DNA. TRBV21-1 counts as a pseudogene. This CDR3 is 15 amino acids long. The CDR3 DNA reads as TGTGCCAGCAGCAAAGTCTGTGAGACTTCCCGAGAGCAGTTCTTC. Its translation is CASSKVCETSREQFF.